A selection of T cell receptor beta chains follows, all from one sample in a study of cytomegalovirus exposure and HLA in healthy donors. Sequenced by immunoSEQ multiplex PCR; TCRdb stores in-frame clones only, minus some. The data contain 100,000 or so clones, about four fifths of them seen just once; the ten biggest clones take up 1% to 1.5%. The sequencing sample was made of PBMCs. These receptors were obtained from a man in his forties in good health and CMV-seronegative. Each CDR3 is given with its conserved first and last residue. D genes are given only for firm matches. Clone size, where shown, is once, few, many, or a class for clones that have expanded.

.	TRBV6-5	TRBD1	TRBJ1-2	CASSYGAGGANYGYTF	TGTGCCAGCAGTTACGGGGCAGGGGGCGCGAACTATGGCTACACCTTC
few	TRBV4-1	.	TRBJ1-5	CASSQEFGGSNQPQHF	TGCGCCAGCAGCCAAGAATTTGGGGGCAGCAATCAGCCCCAGCATTTT
medium-sized	TRBV6-4	TRBD2	TRBJ2-1	CASSITSGSGDEQFF	TGTGCCAGCAGTATAACTAGCGGGAGTGGGGATGAGCAGTTCTTC
.	TRBV25-1	.	TRBJ1-1	CASSVRNTEAFF	TGTGCCAGCAGTGTGCGGAACACTGAAGCTTTCTTT
.	TRBV19	.	TRBJ2-4	CASSSTGVIAKNIQYF	TGTGCCAGTAGTAGCACGGGGGTCATAGCCAAAAACATTCAGTACTTC
few	TRBV29-1	TRBD2	TRBJ2-5	CSAEGGAFRQETQYF	TGCAGCGCCGAGGGAGGGGCGTTTCGACAAGAGACCCAGTACTTC
.	TRBV7-9	.	TRBJ1-2	CASSRPGLAGGRYGYTF	TGTGCCAGCAGCCGACCCGGATTGGCGGGGGGGCGATATGGCTACACCTTC
.	TRBV11-3	TRBD1	TRBJ1-2	CASSHRTGAGGYTF	TGTGCCAGCAGCCATCGAACAGGGGCTGGTGGCTACACCTTC
.	TRBV19	.	TRBJ2-7	CASSAPGHTYEQYF	TGTGCCAGTAGCGCGCCGGGACACACCTACGAGCAGTACTTC
.	TRBV7-9	.	TRBJ2-1	CASSVSHNEQFF	TGTGCCAGCAGCGTATCCCACAATGAGCAGTTCTTC
.	TRBV5-1	TRBD1	TRBJ1-5	CASSSGTDSNQPQHF	TGCGCCAGCAGCTCCGGGACAGATAGCAATCAGCCCCAGCATTTT
.	TRBV29-1	.	TRBJ1-2	CSVEEAGESYGYTF	TGCAGCGTTGAAGAGGCAGGGGAAAGCTATGGCTACACCTTC
.	TRBV2	.	TRBJ2-1	CASSADLDGNEQFF	TGTGCCAGCAGCGCTGACTTAGACGGCAATGAGCAGTTCTTC
.	TRBV7-8	.	TRBJ2-2	CASSFFSGDGTTGELFF	TGTGCCAGCAGCTTCTTCTCCGGGGATGGAACGACCGGGGAGCTGTTTTTT
once	TRBV4-1	.	TRBJ2-2	CASSQAEMTGELFF	TGCGCCAGCAGCCAAGCGGAGATGACCGGGGAGCTGTTTTTT